This T cell receptor (beta chain) was documented in a study of CD8 T cells in Susac syndrome. V lost 5 bases, J lost 2 bases, and 12 bases lay in between. The CDR3 is made up of 14 amino acids. Per the germline V gene, CDR1 is KGHDR and CDR2 is SFDVKD. The authors reverse transcribed 0.5 to 1 ug RNA with random hexamers. TCRdb independently ran MiXCR on the immunoSEQ multiplex PCR reads; one entry per CDR3 protein. The sample shows under 550,000 distinct CDR3 sequences, around 83% of them seen only once. The chain joins TRBV24-1 to TRBJ2-7, with a possible D match to TRBD2 (6 bases). Sequencing used CD8+ T cells from PBMCs. This clonotype was obtained from a human donor with multiple sclerosis. The CDR3 loop reads CATSAGGAPYEQYF. CDR3 DNA sequence: TGTGCCACCAGTGCCGGGGGTGCCCCCTACGAGCAGTACTTC.